This T cell receptor beta chain was captured in a study of T cell changes during pregnancy in multiple sclerosis. Sequencing used immunoSEQ multiplex PCR; TCRdb keeps in-frame clones, though not all of them. Found here are about 53,000 clones, 92% of them singletons; the top ten hold 0.5%. The ends were cut back, 7 bases at V and 7 bases at J, with 25 bases in the middle. CDR1 is SNHLY, CDR2 FYNNEI, per germline. CDR3 length: 17 amino acids. This chain connects TRBV2 to TRBJ2-2; D is unclear. This receptor was identified in a female donor with multiple sclerosis, enrolled in a pregnancy study. This sample comprised CD4+ T cells from peripheral blood mononuclear cells, obtained in the third trimester of pregnancy. The CDR3 sequence is CASTPTSGRPLGGELFF. CDR3 bases: TGTGCCAGCACCCCGACCTCTGGCAGGCCACTGGGCGGGGAGCTGTTTTTT.